Below are 20 T cell receptor beta chains sequenced from a single sample in a study of regulatory T cells in long-lasting Graves disease. The TCR beta library used iRepertoire HTBI primers with Arm-PCR amplification of CDR3. TCRdb passed the multiplex PCR reads through MiXCR, listing each CDR3 protein once. The sample lists approximately 540,000 distinct CDR3 sequences, approximately 12% occurring once. Sample time point: newly diagnosed GD, antithyroid drugs for less than 3 months. PBMCs provided the RNA from which the TCR library was made. This sample also belongs to another study, concerning T cells in Graves' hyperthyroidism and ophthalmopathy.

The sequenced sample was peripheral blood mononuclear cells (PBMCs), obtained at new diagnosis, from a patient treated with antithyroid drugs. Receptor source: a woman in her twenties or thirties with Graves disease.

The chain joins TRBV24-1 to TRBJ2-3; no clear D. The CDR3 runs to 13 residues. CDR1 is KGHDR and CDR2 is SFDVKD in the germline V gene. The V gene lost 4 bases and the J gene lost 6 bases, with 10 bases spanning the gap. CDR3 amino acids: CATSERATDTQYF. CDR3 DNA sequence: TGTGCCACCAGTGAGAGAGCGACCGATACGCAGTATTTT.

This clonotype has a count of ten or more. In DNA form, the CDR3 reads TGTGCCTGGAGTGTAACTCGTGGCCACGAGCAGTACTTC. Its translation: CAWSVTRGHEQYF. This chain links TRBV30 with TRBJ2-7; the D is unclear. CDR1 and CDR2 (germline): GTSNPN, SVGIG (reference sequence). The CDR3 is made up of 13 amino acids. V lost 0 bases and J 5 bases, leaving 11 bases between the germline ends.

In this sample, this clonotype turned up once. The chain has TRBV24-1 and TRBJ2-3, with D uncertain. Trimming removed 2 bases from V and 2 bases from J, with 4 bases in between. The CDR3 covers 13 residues. CDR1 and CDR2 from the germline V gene are KGHDR and SFDVKD. The CDR3 protein is CATSDSFTDTQYF. CDR3 sequence (DNA): TGTGCCACCAGTGATTCCTTCACAGATACGCAGTATTTT.

Ten or more counts support this clonotype. The chain joins TRBV12-3 or TRBV12-4 to TRBJ2-1, with 8 nucleotides matching TRBD2. V dropped 5 bases and J dropped 2; count of bases not matched to a gene: 14. This CDR3 spans 18 amino acids. The CDR3 DNA sequence: TGTGCCAGCAGTCCCGATCGGCTAGCGGGTCTTCCCTACAATGAGCAGTTCTTC. Amino acid sequence: CASSPDRLAGLPYNEQFF.

The rearrangement uses TRBV18 and TRBJ1-2, with D maybe TRBD1 (6 bases). CDR3 length equals 14 residues. Trimming stripped 6 bases from V and 5 bases from J, with 16 bases between. CDR1 is KGHSH, CDR2 LQKENI, per germline. CDR3 sequence (DNA): TGTGCCAGCTCTCCCATCGCCAGGGGTTATGGCTACACCTTC. It specifies CASSPIARGYGYTF.

This clonotype was seen only a few times. The V and J genes are TRBV20-1 and TRBJ2-1; tentative D call: TRBD2 (6 bases). This CDR3 is 14 amino acids long. Trimming took 2 bases from V and 3 from J, leaving 11 bases between them. Per the germline V gene, CDR1 is DFQATT and CDR2 is SNEGSKA (reference sequence). The CDR3 loop reads CSARRGGDYNEQFF. The CDR3 DNA follows: TGCAGTGCTAGACGGGGCGGGGACTACAATGAGCAGTTCTTC.

This rearrangement joins TRBV6-5 to TRBJ2-1; D call uncertain. Germline V gene lookup returns CDR1 MNHEY and CDR2 SVGAGI. This CDR3 contains 14 residues. Trimming removed 4 bases at V and 5 bases at J, with 12 bases between. CDR3 nucleotides: TGTGCCAGCAGTTCCCCAAGTGCAGACAATGAGCAGTTCTTC. This translates into CASSSPSADNEQFF.

This clonotype was detected many times. J is TRBJ2-3 and V is TRBV15; D is unresolved. CDR3 length: 16 residues. CDR1 is LNHNV and CDR2 is YYDKDF in the germline V gene (reference sequence). V lost 0 bases and J 2 bases, leaving 12 bases between the germline ends. The CDR3: CATSRDIPGPTDTQYF. The CDR3 nucleotides are TGTGCCACCAGCAGAGATATCCCAGGCCCCACAGATACGCAGTATTTT.

The V and J genes are TRBV6-2 or TRBV6-3 and TRBJ1-4, with 7 bases lining up with TRBD1. CDR3 length equals 17 residues. The trim removed 0 bases at V and 4 bases at J, leaving 8 bases unmatched. Germline values: CDR1 MNHEY, CDR2 SVGEGT. CDR3 in amino acids: CASSYSVAGQFNEKLFF. The CDR3 DNA sequence: TGTGCCAGCAGTTACTCAGTTGCGGGACAGTTTAATGAAAAACTGTTTTTT.

The V and J genes are TRBV18 and TRBJ1-2; the D is unclear. There are 12 residues in the CDR3. V was pared by 2 bases and J by 9 bases, with 10 bases between. Germline V gene lookup returns CDR1 KGHSH and CDR2 LQKENI. CDR3 DNA sequence: TGTGCCAGCTCACCAGAGGGAATGAGCTACACCTTC. It specifies CASSPEGMSYTF.

V gene TRBV27 combines with J gene TRBJ1-1; D is ambiguous. Germline V gives CDR1 MNHEY, CDR2 SMNVEV (reference sequence). V lost 3 bases and J 4 bases, leaving 9 bases between the germline ends. The CDR3 spans 13 residues. The CDR3 nucleotides are TGTGCCAGCAGTTTGTGGGAAGGCACTGAAGCTTTCTTT. This codes for CASSLWEGTEAFF.

This clonotype was recorded many times. The genes are TRBV2 and TRBJ2-3; D call uncertain. The CDR3 runs 12 residues. The germline gives CDR1 SNHLY, CDR2 FYNNEI. Trimming took 7 bases from V and 6 from J, leaving 11 bases between them. In nucleotides, the CDR3 is TGTGCCAGCACCCTAGTGGGGGATACGCAGTATTTT. Its protein product is CASTLVGDTQYF.

This clonotype was recorded a few times. The CDR3: CASSLGFHRDAEQFF. The CDR3 DNA sequence: TGTGCCAGCAGCTTAGGTTTTCATCGCGACGCTGAGCAGTTCTTC. The genes are TRBV7-3 and TRBJ2-1, with D unclear. CDR1 is SGHTA and CDR2 is FQGTGA in the germline V gene. V was cut by 2 bases and J by 9 bases, with 17 bases left in between. The CDR3 is 15 amino acids.

This clonotype has a handful of counts. Compared with germline, one end of the junction differs, possibly owing to a read error. V gene TRBV30 combines with J gene TRBJ1-3; no reliable D call. CDR3 length: 15 amino acids. CDR1 is GTSNPN and CDR2 is SVGIG in the germline V gene (reference sequence). CDR3 sequence (DNA): TGTGCCTGGAGGGCTATCGAATACTCTGGAGACACCATATATTTT. It is translated as CAWRAIEYSGDTIYF.

This clonotype was seen more than once but under ten times. V gene TRBV3-1 combines with J gene TRBJ2-7; 11 positions match TRBD2. The CDR3 is made up of 15 amino acids. Looked up from germline, CDR1 is LGHDT and CDR2 is YNNKEL (reference sequence). With 4 bases clipped from V and 3 bases from J, the junction kept 5 bases outside the gene matches. The CDR3 DNA is TGTGCCAGCAGCCGACTAACTAGCGGGGGCTACGAGCAGTACTTC. Translated: CASSRLTSGGYEQYF.

This clonotype appeared many times. The V call is TRBV19, the J call TRBJ1-1; no definite D call. CDR3 size: 16 residues. Per germline, CDR1 LNHDA and CDR2 SQIVND (reference sequence). The ends were cut back, 3 bases at V and 0 bases at J, with 14 bases in the middle. CDR3 nucleotide sequence: TGTGCCAGTAGTATGGTTTCATTGGGGTTGAACACTGAAGCTTTCTTT. This encodes CASSMVSLGLNTEAFF.

This rearrangement joins TRBV7-2 to TRBJ1-6; unclear D gene. Looked up from germline, CDR1 is SGHTA and CDR2 is FQGNSA. The CDR3 has 16 amino acids. V was shortened by 4 bases and J by 1 base, with 11 bases between the two germline ends. The CDR3 nucleotides are TGTGCCAGCAGCTCCGACGGGCGGTCCTATAATTCACCCCTCCACTTT. Translation gives CASSSDGRSYNSPLHF.

This clonotype occurred many times. The rearrangement joins TRBV5-1 to TRBJ2-7, with TRBD1 as a possible D gene (6 bases). The CDR3 extends over 14 amino acids. The germline CDR1 and CDR2 sequences are SGHRS and YFSETQ. The germline V and J ends were trimmed by 3 bases and 6 bases, with 16 bases remaining between them. This chain's CDR3 is CASSSQPTGREQYF. Written as DNA, the CDR3 is TGCGCCAGCAGCTCACAACCGACAGGCCGCGAGCAGTACTTC.

This clonotype was recorded many times. The DNA of the CDR3 is TGTGCCAGCAGTTACTCGTCACTAGCGGGATACAATGAGCAGTTCTTC. Its protein product is CASSYSSLAGYNEQFF. This chain uses TRBV6-2 or TRBV6-3 with TRBJ2-1, with 10 bases lining up with TRBD2. The CDR3 has 16 amino acids. The V gene end was trimmed by 0 bases and the J gene end by 4 bases; junction bases not matched to a gene: 3. Germline V gene sequence: CDR1 MNHEY, CDR2 SVGEGT.

This clonotype was recorded many times. The rearrangement uses TRBV11-2 and TRBJ2-2; 8 nucleotides align to TRBD2. The junction had 1 base not matched to a gene; V was cut back by 1 base and J by 0 bases. From germline, CDR1 is SGHAT and CDR2 FQNNGV. This CDR3 comprises 16 residues. CDR3 in DNA: TGTGCCAGCAGCTTAGGGGGACTAGCGAACACCGGGGAGCTGTTTTTT. Translation: CASSLGGLANTGELFF. The variable domain in full, completed from reference TRBV11-2 and TRBJ2-2, reads EAGVAQSPRYKIIEKRQSVAFWCNPISGHATLYWYQQILGQGPKLLIQFQNNGVVDDSQLPKDRFSAERLKGVDSTLKIQPAKLEDSAVYLCASSLGGLANTGELFFGEGSRLTVL.